A selection of T cell receptor beta chains follows, all from one sample in a study of T cells in Graves' hyperthyroidism and ophthalmopathy. One entry per CDR3 protein results from TCRdb running MiXCR on the multiplex PCR reads. This sample has a few hundred thousand distinct CDR3 sequences, with roughly an eighth found just once. The sequenced sample consisted of blood. All receptors come from a young woman with Graves' hyperthyroidism. Each CDR3 is given with its conserved first and last residue. A D gene is named only where the DNA matches it firmly. The listing skips clone size in some rows; elsewhere it reads once, few, many or a size class.

NA | many | TRBJ2-7 | TRBV3-1 | CASSQVGGYEQYF | TGTGCCAGCAGCCAAGTTGGGGGCTACGAGCAGTACTTC
NA | few | TRBJ2-6 | TRBV12-3/TRBV12-4 | CASLKQGEIPSGANVLTF | TGTGCCAGCCTCAAACAGGGAGAGATCCCCTCTGGGGCCAACGTCCTGACTTTC
NA | NA | TRBJ1-5 | TRBV20-1 | CSANLGGAGQPQHF | TGCAGTGCTAACCTGGGGGGGGCGGGTCAGCCCCAGCATTTT
NA | many | TRBJ2-7 | TRBV28 | CATRQTSSYEQYF | TGTGCCACCCGACAGACGAGCTCCTACGAGCAGTACTTC
NA | many | TRBJ1-5 | TRBV30 | CAWSGTANQPQHF | TGTGCCTGGAGTGGGACAGCCAATCAGCCCCAGCATTTT
TRBD2 | NA | TRBJ2-6 | TRBV7-3 | CASSLYSGAGANVLTF | TGTGCCAGCAGCTTATATAGCGGGGCTGGGGCCAACGTCCTGACTTTC
TRBD1 | few | TRBJ2-1 | TRBV2 | CASSVKTGDNEQFF | TGTGCCAGCAGTGTGAAAACAGGGGACAATGAGCAGTTCTTC
NA | NA | TRBJ1-2 | TRBV4-1 | CASMGDNYGYTF | TGCGCCAGCATGGGAGATAACTATGGCTACACCTTC
TRBD1 | NA | TRBJ1-2 | TRBV5-6 | CASSLAGQGAYGYTF | TGTGCCAGCAGCTTGGCCGGCCAGGGGGCCTATGGCTACACCTTC
TRBD2 | few | TRBJ2-7 | TRBV11-3 | CASSSRGLAGGPMDEQYF | TGTGCCAGCAGCTCCCGGGGACTAGCGGGAGGGCCGATGGACGAGCAGTACTTC
NA | few | TRBJ1-5 | TRBV4-1 | CASSHSQARNQPQHF | TGCGCCAGCAGCCATTCACAGGCCCGCAATCAGCCCCAGCATTTT
NA | NA | TRBJ2-1 | TRBV28 | CASSQEAQFF | TGTGCCAGCAGTCAAGAAGCGCAGTTCTTC
NA | NA | TRBJ1-5 | TRBV9 | CASGAGHLPNQPQHF | TGTGCCAGTGGAGCGGGACATCTCCCCAATCAGCCCCAGCATTTT
TRBD1 | many | TRBJ1-2 | TRBV2 | CASSEVGQGAGGYTF | TGTGCCAGCAGTGAAGTAGGACAGGGGGCGGGAGGCTACACCTTC
TRBD1 | many | TRBJ1-2 | TRBV7-9 | CASSYRGNYGYTF | TGTGCCAGCAGCTACAGGGGTAACTATGGCTACACCTTC
NA | few | TRBJ1-2 | TRBV4-1 | CASSLKSPRGDYGYTF | TGCGCCAGCAGCCTAAAGTCCCCCCGGGGGGACTATGGCTACACCTTC
TRBD1 | few | TRBJ2-2 | TRBV28 | CASSWDRATGELFF | TGTGCCAGCAGTTGGGACAGGGCCACCGGGGAGCTGTTTTTT
TRBD1 | many | TRBJ2-7 | TRBV20-1 | CSARKDRPNYEQYF | TGCAGTGCTAGGAAGGACAGGCCAAACTACGAGCAGTACTTC
NA | many | TRBJ1-1 | TRBV12-3/TRBV12-4 | CASRRGFGNTEAFF | TGTGCCAGCAGGAGGGGTTTTGGGAACACTGAAGCTTTCTTT
NA | many | TRBJ1-1 | TRBV30 | CAWRPGTTEAFF | TGTGCCTGGAGACCAGGGACCACTGAAGCTTTCTTT
NA | NA | TRBJ2-1 | TRBV19 | CASSIGGGEQFF | TGTGCCAGTAGTATAGGTGGAGGTGAGCAGTTCTTC
TRBD2 | many | TRBJ2-2 | TRBV2 | CASTGTSGRVGELFF | TGTGCCAGCACCGGGACTAGCGGGAGGGTCGGGGAGCTGTTTTTT
NA | many | TRBJ2-7 | TRBV5-8 | CASSLERLKYSYEQYF | TGTGCCAGCAGCTTGGAGAGGCTGAAATACTCCTACGAGCAGTACTTC
TRBD2 | many | TRBJ2-2 | TRBV20-1 | CSASPLAGNTGELFF | TGCAGTGCCAGCCCCCTAGCGGGGAACACCGGGGAGCTGTTTTTT
NA | many | TRBJ2-5 | TRBV20-1 | CSAIGEQETQYF | TGCAGTGCCATCGGGGAACAAGAGACCCAGTACTTC
NA | few | TRBJ2-7 | TRBV28 | CATGDSNPSYEQYF | TGTGCCACTGGAGACTCCAATCCCTCCTACGAGCAGTACTTC
NA | many | TRBJ1-2 | TRBV27 | CASSSSPGTLGHGYTF | TGTGCCAGCAGTTCGAGTCCCGGGACATTGGGACACGGCTACACCTTC
NA | NA | TRBJ2-1 | TRBV20-1 | CSARDPTGLDNEQFF | TGCAGTGCTAGGGACCCCACTGGATTGGACAATGAGCAGTTCTTC
NA | NA | TRBJ2-7 | TRBV6-5 | CASSYGQHYEQYF | TGTGCCAGCAGTTACGGACAGCACTACGAGCAGTACTTC
NA | many | TRBJ1-2 | TRBV12-3/TRBV12-4 | CASGARSGHYGYTF | TGTGCCAGCGGGGCGCGATCAGGGCACTATGGCTACACCTTC
TRBD2 | many | TRBJ2-3 | TRBV20-1 | CSARDLGLAPDTQYF | TGCAGTGCTAGAGATCTGGGACTAGCGCCAGATACGCAGTATTTT
NA | once | TRBJ2-1 | TRBV6-1 | CASKSVSGNEQFF | TGTGCCAGCAAATCGGTAAGCGGGAATGAGCAGTTCTTC
TRBD1 | many | TRBJ2-2 | TRBV5-1 | CASSSRQGAFTGELFF | TGCGCCAGCAGCTCCAGACAGGGGGCGTTCACCGGGGAGCTGTTTTTT
TRBD1 | many | TRBJ1-5 | TRBV12-3/TRBV12-4 | CASRFDRGRGRLNQPQHF | TGTGCCAGCAGGTTCGACAGGGGCAGGGGGAGATTAAATCAGCCCCAGCATTTT
TRBD1 | few | TRBJ1-2 | TRBV20-1 | CSARDWGGQGTYGYTF | TGCAGTGCTAGAGATTGGGGCGGACAGGGGACCTATGGCTACACCTTC
NA | many | TRBJ1-5 | TRBV28 | CASSLGPNNNQPQHF | TGTGCCAGCAGTTTAGGTCCTAATAACAATCAGCCCCAGCATTTT
NA | many | TRBJ1-5 | TRBV2 | CASSEARRSQPQHF | TGTGCCAGCAGTGAAGCAAGGAGGAGTCAGCCCCAGCATTTT
TRBD1 | few | TRBJ2-3 | TRBV18 | CASSLNPGTADTQYF | TGTGCCAGCTCCCTAAACCCAGGGACAGCAGATACGCAGTATTTT
NA | many | TRBJ1-3 | TRBV5-5 | CASSLFSTSGNTIYF | TGTGCCAGCAGCTTGTTTAGTACCTCTGGAAACACCATATATTTT
TRBD2 | NA | TRBJ2-1 | TRBV5-1 | CASSFGLAAYNEQFF | TGCGCCAGCAGCTTCGGACTAGCGGCGTACAATGAGCAGTTCTTC
TRBD2 | NA | TRBJ2-2 | TRBV10-3 | CAISESRSGRPGELFF | TGTGCCATCAGTGAGTCGAGGAGCGGGAGGCCCGGGGAGCTGTTTTTT
TRBD2 | NA | TRBJ2-1 | TRBV29-1 | CSVGVGRTSDRSYNEQFF | TGCAGCGTTGGTGTTGGAAGGACTAGCGACCGCTCCTACAATGAGCAGTTCTTC
NA | many | TRBJ2-3 | TRBV7-2 | CASSPKVGGWADTQYF | TGTGCCAGCAGCCCCAAGGTGGGGGGCTGGGCAGATACGCAGTATTTT
TRBD2 | many | TRBJ2-3 | TRBV10-3 | CAISELGGSVISDTQYF | TGTGCCATCAGTGAGTTGGGCGGGAGTGTTATCTCAGATACGCAGTATTTT
TRBD1 | many | TRBJ1-1 | TRBV20-1 | CSAQTVQGAFGDTEAFF | TGCAGTGCTCAGACGGTCCAGGGGGCATTTGGAGACACTGAAGCTTTCTTT
NA | NA | TRBJ2-3 | TRBV5-6 | CASRLLQGGADTQYF | TGTGCCAGCAGATTACTCCAGGGAGGAGCAGATACGCAGTATTTT
TRBD2 | NA | TRBJ2-1 | TRBV5-4 | CASSPTRGGRAQEQFF | TGTGCCAGCAGCCCCACTCGTGGCGGGAGGGCACAAGAGCAGTTCTTC
TRBD2 | few | TRBJ2-1 | TRBV9 | CASSARDYLVNEQFF | TGTGCCAGCAGCGCCCGGGACTATTTGGTCAATGAGCAGTTCTTC
TRBD2 | NA | TRBJ2-3 | TRBV18 | CASSPAAGGGTDTQYF | TGTGCCAGCTCACCCGCGGCGGGAGGCGGTACAGATACGCAGTATTTT
TRBD2 | many | TRBJ2-1 | TRBV29-1 | CSVASGTSGTNEQFF | TGCAGCGTCGCGTCCGGGACTAGCGGGACCAATGAGCAGTTCTTC
TRBD1 | many | TRBJ2-1 | TRBV9 | CASSGGGQGGEQFF | TGTGCCAGCAGCGGGGGGGGACAGGGCGGTGAGCAGTTCTTC
TRBD1 | NA | TRBJ2-7 | TRBV9 | CASSANPGGLYEQYF | TGTGCCAGCAGCGCGAACCCAGGGGGCCTCTACGAGCAGTACTTC
NA | NA | TRBJ2-2 | TRBV7-2 | CASSLRQGGFPGELFF | TGTGCCAGCAGCTTACGGCAGGGGGGGTTTCCCGGGGAGCTGTTTTTT
TRBD1 | many | TRBJ2-7 | TRBV3-1 | CASSHFPLPSGGSYEQYF | TGTGCCAGCAGCCATTTCCCCCTTCCCTCAGGGGGCTCCTACGAGCAGTACTTC
TRBD2 | many | TRBJ2-6 | TRBV4-3 | CASSQVGGTGANVLTF | TGCGCCAGCAGCCAAGTCGGGGGGACTGGGGCCAACGTCCTGACTTTC